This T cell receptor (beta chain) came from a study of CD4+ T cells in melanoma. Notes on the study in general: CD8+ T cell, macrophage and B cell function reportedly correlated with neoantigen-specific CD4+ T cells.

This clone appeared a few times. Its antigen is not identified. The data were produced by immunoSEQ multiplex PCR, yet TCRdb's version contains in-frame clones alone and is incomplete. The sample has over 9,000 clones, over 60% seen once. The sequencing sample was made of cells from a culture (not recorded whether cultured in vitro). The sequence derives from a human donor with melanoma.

CDR3 bases: TGTGCCAGCAGCGCCCGGGGGAACACCGGGGAGCTGTTTTTT. Translated, it gives CASSARGNTGELFF. The rearrangement joins TRBV11-3 to TRBJ2-2, with a possible D match to TRBD2 (5 bases). The V and J ends lost 5 bases and 1 base respectively, with 8 bases between them. The CDR3 consists of 14 residues. CDR1 and CDR2 from the germline V gene are SGHNT and YENEEA.